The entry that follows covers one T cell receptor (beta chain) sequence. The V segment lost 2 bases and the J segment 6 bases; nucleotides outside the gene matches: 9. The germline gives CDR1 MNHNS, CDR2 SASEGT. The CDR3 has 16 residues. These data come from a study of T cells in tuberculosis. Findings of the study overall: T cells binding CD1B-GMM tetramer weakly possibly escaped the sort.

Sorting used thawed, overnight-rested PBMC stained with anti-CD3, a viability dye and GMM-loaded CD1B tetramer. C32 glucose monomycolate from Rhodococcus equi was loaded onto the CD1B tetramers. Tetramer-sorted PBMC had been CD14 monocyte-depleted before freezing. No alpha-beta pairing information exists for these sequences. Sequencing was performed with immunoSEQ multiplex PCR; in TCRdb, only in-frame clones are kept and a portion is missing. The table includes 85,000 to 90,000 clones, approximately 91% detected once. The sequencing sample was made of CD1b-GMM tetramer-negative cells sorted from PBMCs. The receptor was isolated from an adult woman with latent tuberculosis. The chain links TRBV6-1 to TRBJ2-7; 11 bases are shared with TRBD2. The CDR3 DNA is TGTGCCAGCAGTGAATTAGCGGGGGGGCTGATCAGCGAGCAGTACTTC. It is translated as CASSELAGGLISEQYF.